A selection of T cell receptor beta chains follows, all from one sample in a study of blood T cells in healthy people across ages. TCRdb itself ran the 5' RACE reads through MiXCR, one entry per CDR3 protein. Counted here are about 1.8 million distinct CDR3 sequences, roughly 49% occurring once; the ten biggest clones make up about 2.1%. The material sequenced was blood. These receptors were taken from a woman in her thirties or forties in good health. CDR3s include the opening cysteine and the closing phenylalanine or tryptophan. A D gene is named only where the DNA matches it firmly. Expanded clones get a size class; other rows say once, few or many, or leave the size out.

j_gene	v_gene	abundance	d_gene	CDR3nt	CDR3aa
TRBJ2-4	TRBV20-1	-	-	TGCAGTGCTACGTGGTCTAAAAACATTCAGTACTTC	CSATWSKNIQYF
TRBJ1-4	TRBV20-1	-	-	TGCAGTGCTTACACAGGACTTGCTAATGAAAAACTGTTTTTT	CSAYTGLANEKLFF
TRBJ1-1	TRBV3-1	-	-	TGTGCCAGCAGCTTGGGCCCAGGTGACACTGAAGCTTTCTTT	CASSLGPGDTEAFF
TRBJ2-5	TRBV29-1	once	TRBD2	TGCAGCGTGGGGACTAGCGGGGGAACTGGGACCCATTACTTC	CSVGTSGGTGTHYF
TRBJ2-7	TRBV29-1	-	-	TGCGGCGAACCAGGGTCGGAACTACGCGAGCAGTACTTC	CGEPGSELREQYF
TRBJ2-5	TRBV27	-	-	TGTGCCAGCAGTTCCCGGTTCCGAGGAGAGACCCAGTACTTC	CASSSRFRGETQYF
TRBJ2-7	TRBV5-1	-	TRBD1	TGCGCCAGCAGCTTAACCGTGACAGGGGGCGGGTACAATGAGCAGTACTTC	CASSLTVTGGGYNEQYF
TRBJ2-5	TRBV12-3/TRBV12-4	once	TRBD2	TGTGCCAGCAGTTTAGTCCATGGCGGCCGACTAGCGGGGGGGCAAGAGACCCAGTACTTC	CASSLVHGGRLAGGQETQYF
TRBJ2-6	TRBV5-1	few	-	TGCGCCAGCAGCTTGGCCAGTAACTCTGGGGCCAACGTCCTGACTTTC	CASSLASNSGANVLTF
TRBJ1-4	TRBV12-3/TRBV12-4	-	TRBD1	TGTGCCAGCAGAAAAGGGCTGGGACAGGGATATGAAAAACTGTTTTTT	CASRKGLGQGYEKLFF
TRBJ1-4	TRBV28	few	-	TGTGCCAGCAGTTTATTTATATTCGGGGGGCGCAGCACTAATGAAAAACTGTTTTTT	CASSLFIFGGRSTNEKLFF
TRBJ2-3	TRBV10-2	few	-	TGCGCCACCGTCGATGGGGGGGCGAATACGCAGTATTTT	CATVDGGANTQYF
TRBJ2-1	TRBV6-1	few	-	TGTGCCAGCATCAATTACGGTGAGCAGTTCTTC	CASINYGEQFF
TRBJ2-1	TRBV13	-	-	TGTGCCAGCATGCCGGCGCTAGGGACTGAATCCAATGAGCAGTTCTTC	CASMPALGTESNEQFF
TRBJ2-3	TRBV7-3	few	-	TGTGCCAGCAGCTTAGGGAAGGGCGGGACAGATACGCAGTATTTT	CASSLGKGGTDTQYF
TRBJ2-7	TRBV5-6	-	-	TGTGCCAGCAGCTTGTGGGGAGTGGGAGGAGCCTACGAGCAGTACTTC	CASSLWGVGGAYEQYF